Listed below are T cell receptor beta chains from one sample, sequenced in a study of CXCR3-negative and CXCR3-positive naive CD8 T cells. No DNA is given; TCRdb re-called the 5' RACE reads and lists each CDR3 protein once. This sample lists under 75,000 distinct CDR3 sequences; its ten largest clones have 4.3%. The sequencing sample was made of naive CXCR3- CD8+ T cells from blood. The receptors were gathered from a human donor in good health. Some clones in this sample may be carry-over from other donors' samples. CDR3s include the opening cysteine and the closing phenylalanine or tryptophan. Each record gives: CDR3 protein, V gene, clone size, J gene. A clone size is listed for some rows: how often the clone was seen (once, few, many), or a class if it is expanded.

CDR3: CASSQDRTPGYEQYF
V: TRBV4-3
size: NA
J: TRBJ2-7

CDR3: CASSVEGGSTDTQYF
V: TRBV9
size: NA
J: TRBJ2-3

CDR3: CASSSGTNTGELFF
V: TRBV27
size: NA
J: TRBJ2-2

CDR3: CASSYRPSGYNEQFF
V: TRBV6-2/TRBV6-3
size: NA
J: TRBJ2-1

CDR3: CASSPQGSTEAFF
V: TRBV7-9
size: NA
J: TRBJ1-1

CDR3: CSAPSGVRTYEQYF
V: TRBV20-1
size: NA
J: TRBJ2-7

CDR3: CASSADRVSGYTF
V: TRBV10-1
size: NA
J: TRBJ1-2

CDR3: CASSVHSTDTQYF
V: TRBV13
size: NA
J: TRBJ2-3

CDR3: CASTRGQTTYEQYF
V: TRBV12-3/TRBV12-4
size: NA
J: TRBJ2-7

CDR3: CASSSLVAYNEQFF
V: TRBV27
size: NA
J: TRBJ2-1

CDR3: CASSPDRGTYEQYF
V: TRBV6-5
size: NA
J: TRBJ2-7

CDR3: CASSWLAGENNEQFF
V: TRBV7-3
size: NA
J: TRBJ2-1

CDR3: CAISEIASGGGPDTQYF
V: TRBV10-3
size: NA
J: TRBJ2-3

CDR3: CASSLLIGASDTQYF
V: TRBV5-6
size: NA
J: TRBJ2-3

CDR3: CASTTSAAYEQYF
V: TRBV7-8
size: NA
J: TRBJ2-7

CDR3: CSVESVGGWSTEAFF
V: TRBV29-1
size: NA
J: TRBJ1-1

CDR3: CASSLEEDNEQFF
V: TRBV28
size: NA
J: TRBJ2-1

CDR3: CASNLEGPPYEQYF
V: TRBV6-2/TRBV6-3
size: NA
J: TRBJ2-7

CDR3: CASSPVNRDYEQYF
V: TRBV3-1
size: NA
J: TRBJ2-7

CDR3: CASSGSDRGKQPQHF
V: TRBV7-9
size: NA
J: TRBJ1-5

CDR3: CSVRLKGTVGQGYEQYF
V: TRBV29-1
size: NA
J: TRBJ2-7

CDR3: CASSILTGETQYF
V: TRBV7-3
size: NA
J: TRBJ2-5

CDR3: CASSFPHGTSGGAEEDTQYF
V: TRBV12-3/TRBV12-4
size: NA
J: TRBJ2-3

CDR3: CASSTSGVEQFF
V: TRBV12-3/TRBV12-4
size: NA
J: TRBJ2-1

CDR3: CASSLDSFSGTQYF
V: TRBV7-2
size: medium-sized
J: TRBJ2-3

CDR3: CASTPGQATRGANVLTF
V: TRBV7-8
size: NA
J: TRBJ2-6

CDR3: CSVGGDRDYEQYF
V: TRBV20-1
size: NA
J: TRBJ2-7

CDR3: CASSSRSGALLGTQYF
V: TRBV27
size: NA
J: TRBJ2-3